The rows below give T cell receptor beta chains drawn from one sample of a study of T cell responses to AZD1222 COVID-19 vaccine. The protocol was immunoSEQ multiplex PCR, while the TCRdb copy is restricted to in-frame clones and leaves out a portion. The table has about 89,000 clones, approximately 90% seen once. The source material was peripheral blood, sampled on day 0 of MenACWY control vaccination. The receptors derive from an adult in good health. The CDR3 runs from the conserved cysteine through the conserved F or W. The order of the fields is CDR3 length, V gene, J gene, clone size, D gene, CDR3 protein, CDR3 DNA. The D gene is left open where the match is weak. Size is omitted from some rows. Given values are once, few, many or a class for expanded clones.

18,TRBV18,TRBJ2-5,once,TRBD2,CASSPRTSGGARQETQYF,TGTGCCAGCTCACCACGGACTAGCGGGGGGGCTCGGCAAGAGACCCAGTACTTC
15,TRBV27,TRBJ1-2,NA,NA,CASRRVEGGVYGYTF,TGTGCCAGCAGGCGAGTCGAGGGGGGCGTCTATGGCTACACCTTC
17,TRBV28,TRBJ2-5,NA,NA,CASNSGGKSGPQETQYF,TGTGCCAGCAACTCAGGCGGGAAGAGCGGACCCCAAGAGACCCAGTACTTC
18,TRBV9,TRBJ2-5,NA,TRBD2,CASSVAAGTSGAQETQYF,TGTGCCAGCAGCGTAGCGGCCGGGACTAGCGGAGCCCAAGAGACCCAGTACTTC
11,TRBV6-5,TRBJ1-2,NA,NA,CASTPGYGYTF,TGTGCCAGCACTCCGGGCTATGGCTACACCTTC
15,TRBV7-6,TRBJ1-5,NA,NA,CASSLGGRENQPQHF,TGTGCCAGCAGCTTAGGGGGGAGGGAGAATCAGCCCCAGCATTTT
16,TRBV6-5,TRBJ2-1,NA,TRBD1,CASSYSEDRGYNEQFF,TGTGCCAGCAGTTACTCTGAGGACAGGGGGTACAATGAGCAGTTCTTC
16,TRBV5-6,TRBJ1-6,NA,TRBD1,CASSLRAGTENSPLHF,TGTGCCAGCAGCTTACGGGCTGGGACAGAAAATTCACCCCTCCACTTT
12,TRBV6-6,TRBJ2-5,NA,NA,CASSYGWETQYF,TGTGCCAGCAGTTACGGGTGGGAGACCCAGTACTTC
12,TRBV11-2,TRBJ2-7,NA,NA,CASSLARRAQYF,TGTGCCAGCAGCTTAGCTCGCCGCGCTCAGTACTTC
14,TRBV5-1,TRBJ1-2,NA,TRBD1,CASSLDRGGYGYTF,TGCGCCAGCAGCTTGGACAGGGGTGGTTATGGCTACACCTTC
15,TRBV6-2/TRBV6-3,TRBJ2-1,NA,TRBD2,CASSSGTSGGPEQFF,TGTGCCAGCAGTTCGGGGACTAGCGGGGGACCGGAGCAGTTCTTC
18,TRBV24-1,TRBJ2-3,NA,TRBD2,CATSDLAGSGPGADTQYF,TGTGCCACCAGTGATTTGGCGGGTAGCGGGCCGGGGGCAGATACGCAGTATTTT
12,TRBV12-3/TRBV12-4,TRBJ2-7,NA,NA,CASSFHGYEQYF,TGTGCCAGCAGTTTCCACGGATACGAGCAGTACTTC
14,TRBV5-1,TRBJ1-2,NA,TRBD1,CASSRGQGTDGYTF,TGCGCCAGCAGCCGTGGACAGGGGACAGATGGCTACACCTTC
15,TRBV28,TRBJ1-1,few,TRBD1,CASSLGGQMNTEAFF,TGTGCCAGCAGTTTGGGGGGACAGATGAACACTGAAGCTTTCTTT
15,TRBV2,TRBJ1-2,NA,NA,CASSGGGINNYGYTF,TGTGCCAGCAGTGGTGGGGGAATTAATAACTATGGCTACACCTTC
13,TRBV18,TRBJ1-5,NA,NA,CASSQAGDQPQHF,TGTGCCAGCTCACAGGCAGGGGACCAGCCCCAGCATTTT
13,TRBV19,TRBJ2-2,NA,NA,CASSIQTGGELFF,TGTGCCAGTAGTATACAGACCGGCGGGGAGCTGTTTTTT
15,TRBV19,TRBJ1-1,NA,NA,CASNMQGLGNTEAFF,TGTGCCAGTAACATGCAGGGGTTGGGGAACACTGAAGCTTTCTTT
11,TRBV6-5,TRBJ1-2,NA,NA,CASSSTYGYTF,TGTGCCAGCAGTTCCACCTATGGCTACACCTTC
19,TRBV12-2,TRBJ2-2,NA,NA,CASRLEGLAGGQNTGELFF,TGTGCAAGTCGCTTAGAGGGACTAGCGGGGGGACAAAACACCGGGGAGCTGTTTTTT
13,TRBV10-2,TRBJ2-7,NA,TRBD1,CASRPGTVGEQYF,TGCGCCAGCAGACCGGGGACAGTAGGCGAGCAGTACTTC
13,TRBV19,TRBJ2-3,NA,NA,CASSGSSTDTQYF,TGTGCCAGTAGCGGTTCTAGCACAGATACGCAGTATTTT
15,TRBV5-6,TRBJ2-2,NA,NA,CASSLVGVDTGELFF,TGTGCCAGCAGCTTGGTCGGGGTGGACACCGGGGAGCTGTTTTTT
14,TRBV5-6,TRBJ2-3,once,NA,CASSFVGARATQYF,TGTGCCAGCAGCTTTGTTGGGGCACGTGCTACGCAGTATTTT
18,TRBV5-1,TRBJ2-7,NA,TRBD1,CASSVAGTGGAGPYEQYF,TGCGCCAGCAGCGTGGCCGGGACAGGGGGCGCCGGACCCTACGAGCAGTACTTC
12,TRBV28,TRBJ1-3,NA,NA,CASGLLGNTIYF,TGTGCCAGCGGGCTACTTGGAAACACCATATATTTT
15,TRBV6-6,TRBJ2-7,once,TRBD2,CASSVTSGSGYEQYF,TGTGCCAGCAGTGTGACTAGCGGGAGCGGCTACGAGCAGTACTTC
14,TRBV7-9,TRBJ2-3,NA,NA,CASSDTTNTDTQYF,TGTGCCAGCAGTGATACGACAAACACAGATACGCAGTATTTT